This T cell receptor (beta chain) was identified during a study of T cell responses to AZD1222 COVID-19 vaccine (dated by TCRdb to about 2021). Describing the broader study: AZD1222 recipients whose second dose came at about 4 weeks and those whose second dose came at about 12 weeks were combined into one group, since spike-specific TCR depth and breadth did not differ between the two schedules. A total of just over 230 trial participants underwent TCR sequencing, of whom about 200 had received two doses of AZD1222 and around 25 had received two doses of the MenACWY control vaccine. Trial participants were enrolled by age into subgroups of 18-55, 56-69 and 70-plus years, and around 140, 26 and 57 TCR-sequenced participants, respectively, were included in these subgroups.

Sample time point, as interpreted from the label and publication: baseline before first vaccination. Vaccinee samples were obtained from the UK trials COV001 and COV002, which included a single-blind randomized controlled phase 2/3 trial of AZD1222 (ChAdOx1 nCoV-19) in healthy adults. For TCRbeta chain sequencing, PBMC samples from trial participants were taken at day 0 and at day 28 after the second dose. The CDR3 regions of human TCRbeta chains were analyzed by immunosequencing. In the paper's pipeline: TCRs in the repertoires were compared against a reference library of SARS-CoV-2-specific TCRs that had been generated with the MIRA antigen-specificity platform. Breadth was defined as the fraction of unique TCRs that were SARS-CoV-2-associated. Depth was defined as the fraction of total T cells that were SARS-CoV-2-associated. Using the MIRA data, each spike-specific TCR was mapped to the spike region that the TCR reacts to and placed in a CD4 or CD8 class. Log10-transformed breadth and depth values were compared by one-way ANOVA with Sidak's multiple comparisons tests. Drawn from immuneACCESS, this table holds only the in-frame rearrangements with V and J called that TCRdb kept. Clones are partly lost; checked studies trace under half to an unresolved V gene and leave the rest unexplained. D and trimming come from the DNA, and the V and J calls and clone size come from that table. This sample has roughly 160,000 clones in its table, and roughly 90% of those were observed once. The ten largest clones add up to around 1.7% of the sample.

Summary of the overall study and its limitations: The 56-69-year group was small, and its depth increase did not reach significance, likely because of low power. Reportedly, almost half of the unique spike-specific TCRs recognized epitopes lying outside the regions that are mutated in the B.1.351 and B.1.1.7 variants. After two AZD1222 doses, both the breadth and the depth of spike-specific TCRs were significantly higher than at day 0 and than in MenACWY recipients. Because no day 14 peak-response samples were available, the repertoires could be characterized only after the peak T cell response. Conclusions about previously exposed vaccinees are limited, since just five or six AZD1222 recipients were seropositive for SARS-CoV-2 at baseline. The vaccine-associated CD4 TCRs covered the entire spike protein, and the dominant responses fell in regions 160-218 and 743-854. Participants were mostly white British, with more females than males. The authors suggested clonal diversity may have been underestimated.

About this clone: The target of this receptor is not known. One base away there is no much larger clone; base qualities are not given.

The CDR3 starts with the cysteine, ends with the phenylalanine, and has 15 residues. This entry keeps only the CDR3 DNA: 45 bases, framed from base 1. V and J lose 3 bases and 2 bases, and a span of 12 bases separates them. The germline V gene encodes CDR1 KGHSH and CDR2 LQKENI. The material sequenced was peripheral blood, taken on day 0 of AZD1222 vaccination. Rearrangement joined TRBV18 to TRBJ2-3; the best D guess is TRBD1, with 6 bases matching. The TCR originated in an adult in good health. The CDR3: CASSPWDTHTDTQYF. The nucleotide sequence is TGTGCCAGCTCACCCTGGGACACCCACACAGATACGCAGTATTTT.